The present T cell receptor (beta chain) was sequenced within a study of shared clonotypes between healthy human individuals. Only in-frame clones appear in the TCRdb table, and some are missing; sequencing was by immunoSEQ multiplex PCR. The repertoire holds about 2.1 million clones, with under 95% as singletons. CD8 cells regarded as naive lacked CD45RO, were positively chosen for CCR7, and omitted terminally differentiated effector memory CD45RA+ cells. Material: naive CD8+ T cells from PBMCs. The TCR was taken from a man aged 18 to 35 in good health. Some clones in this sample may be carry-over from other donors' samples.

DNA of the CDR3: TGTGCCAGCAGTCCTAGTATGTCGGGGGCGCTGACCTACGAGCAGTACTTC. It codes for CASSPSMSGALTYEQYF. The rearrangement uses TRBV27 and TRBJ2-7; D may match TRBD1 or TRBD2 (6 bases each). V lost 5 bases to trimming and J lost 2 bases, with 22 bases between them. Germline V lookup: CDR1 MNHEY, CDR2 SMNVEV (reference sequence). The CDR3 has 17 residues.